Listed here are 8 T cell receptor beta chains from one sample, sequenced in a study of persistence of HIV-infected CD4 T cells. Their recognized antigens are unknown. An overlapping HIV-1 Gag peptide pool stimulated these cells at about 0.9 ug/peptide/mL. CD4+ T cells upregulating both CD40 ligand and CD69 were sorted as responding cells. Sequencing used immunoSEQ version 4 in survey mode. Produced via immunoSEQ multiplex PCR; TCRdb's table is partial and in-frame only. The sample consists of 25,000 to 35,000 clones, approximately 70% of them appearing once. This specimen was CD4+ T cells sorted from PBMCs after approximately 19-hour stimulation, taken from a patient who received antiretroviral therapy. The source is an adult man with HIV who was CMV-seropositive.

The chain employs TRBV18 and TRBJ1-2, with D tentatively TRBD1 (6 bases). Germline assignment: CDR1 KGHSH and CDR2 LQKENI. Trimming took 3 bases from V and 1 from J, leaving 15 bases between them. The CDR3 covers 16 residues. The CDR3 is CASSPESGVRNYGYTF. CDR3 bases: TGTGCCAGCTCACCCGAATCAGGGGTCCGTAACTATGGCTACACCTTC.

In this sample, this clone turned up once. V and J are TRBV9 and TRBJ1-2; possible D gene TRBD1, 5 bases. The germline V gene has CDR1 SGDLS and CDR2 YYNGEE. V dropped 0 bases and J dropped 4 bases, with 13 bases sitting between them. There are 15 residues in the CDR3. CDR3 in amino acids: CASSVGQGEGYGYTF. Here the CDR3 DNA reads TGTGCCAGCAGCGTAGGGCAGGGTGAGGGCTATGGCTACACCTTC.

The chain is built from TRBV24-1 and TRBJ2-3, with 7 bases that match TRBD2. The CDR3 sequence is 20 residues long. J was trimmed by 0 bases and V by 3 bases; bases with no gene match: 17. CDR1 and CDR2 from the germline V gene are KGHDR and SFDVKD. The CDR3 protein is CATSDITPASGVTSTDTQYF. CDR3 in DNA: TGTGCCACCAGTGATATCACCCCGGCTAGCGGAGTCACTAGCACAGATACGCAGTATTTT.

The V gene is TRBV7-6, the J gene TRBJ1-3; D not resolved. Germline-derived CDR1 and CDR2 are SGHVS and FNYEAQ. The CDR3 runs 12 residues. Trimming took 5 bases from V and 4 from J, leaving 6 bases between them. The CDR3 spells CASSPGGNTIYF. Here the CDR3 DNA reads TGTGCCAGCAGCCCGGGGGGAAACACCATATATTTT.

This clone was detected only a few times. This chain uses TRBV6-5 with TRBJ1-2, with D tentatively TRBD1 (5 bases). V was cut by 7 bases and J by 8 bases, with 20 bases left in between. Germline CDR1 and CDR2: MNHEY and SVGAGI. The CDR3 runs 14 residues. The CDR3 protein is CASTSSQGLFGYTF. CDR3 coding DNA: TGTGCCAGCACCTCCAGCCAGGGCCTATTCGGCTACACCTTC.

This clone was counted a few times. This chain joins TRBV5-5 and TRBJ2-1; possibly TRBD1 or TRBD2 for D (5 bases each). CDR1 and CDR2 (germline): SGHKS, YYEKEE (reference sequence). This CDR3 spans 15 amino acids. V was cut by 0 bases and J by 6 bases, with 13 bases left in between. The CDR3 nucleotides are TGTGCCAGCAGCTTGGAACAGGCCGCGGGCAATGAGCAGTTCTTC. As protein: CASSLEQAAGNEQFF.

The chain combines TRBV6-4 with TRBJ1-1; D might be TRBD1 (5 bases). The germline V and J ends were trimmed by 6 bases and 1 base, with 9 bases remaining between them. CDR1 and CDR2 from the germline V gene are MRHNA and SNTAGT. This CDR3 contains 13 residues. CDR3 sequence: CASSTDRNTEAFF. CDR3 DNA sequence: TGTGCCAGCAGCACCGACAGGAACACTGAAGCTTTCTTT.

To note about this clone: Other DNA sequences within the sample encode an identical CDR3. The rearrangement uses TRBV28 and TRBJ1-4, with a tentative D call TRBD1 (5 bases). This CDR3 is built from 13 residues. Germline assignment: CDR1 MDHEN and CDR2 SYDVKM. The V and J ends lost 10 bases and 4 bases respectively, with 13 bases between them. The CDR3, as DNA: TGTGCCACCTACTCCGGGGGTAATGAAAAACTGTTTTTT. This gives the protein CATYSGGNEKLFF.